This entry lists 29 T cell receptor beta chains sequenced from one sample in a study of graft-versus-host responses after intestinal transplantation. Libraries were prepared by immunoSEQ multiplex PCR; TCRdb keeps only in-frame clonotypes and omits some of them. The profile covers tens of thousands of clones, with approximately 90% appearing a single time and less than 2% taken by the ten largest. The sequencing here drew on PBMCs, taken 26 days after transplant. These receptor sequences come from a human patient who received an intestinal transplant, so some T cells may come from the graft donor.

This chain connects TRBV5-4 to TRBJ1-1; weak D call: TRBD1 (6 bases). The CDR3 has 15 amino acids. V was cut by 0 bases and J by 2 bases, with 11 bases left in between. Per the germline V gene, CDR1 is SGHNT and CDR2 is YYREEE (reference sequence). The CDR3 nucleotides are TGTGCCAGCAGCTTGGAAGGGGGAGCCAACACTGAAGCTTTCTTT. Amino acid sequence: CASSLEGGANTEAFF.

CDR3 sequence: CASSLAPGYEKLFF. The CDR3 DNA reads as TGTGCCAGCAGTTTAGCACCAGGATATGAAAAACTGTTTTTT. The chain uses TRBV28 and TRBJ1-4; D is unresolved. V lost 2 bases and J 6 bases, leaving 10 bases between the germline ends. The CDR3 covers 14 residues. CDR1 and CDR2 from the germline V gene are MDHEN and SYDVKM. Full variable domain (outside the CDR3, taken from reference TRBV28 and TRBJ1-4): DVKVTQSSRYLVKRTGEKVFLECVQDMDHENMFWYRQDPGLGLRLIYFSYDVKMKEKGDIPEGYSVSREKKERFSLILESASTNQTSMYLCASSLAPGYEKLFFGSGTQLSVL.

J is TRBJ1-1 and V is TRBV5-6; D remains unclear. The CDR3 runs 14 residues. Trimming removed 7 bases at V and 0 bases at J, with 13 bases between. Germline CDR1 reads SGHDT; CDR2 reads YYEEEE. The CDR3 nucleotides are TGTGCCAGCGTGACGTGGGCCATGAACACTGAAGCTTTCTTT. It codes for CASVTWAMNTEAFF. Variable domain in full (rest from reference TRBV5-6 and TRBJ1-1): DAGVTQSPTHLIKTRGQQVTLRCSPKSGHDTVSWYQQALGQGPQFIFQYYEEEERQRGNFPDRFSGHQFPNYSSELNVNALLLGDSALYLCASVTWAMNTEAFFGQGTRLTVV.

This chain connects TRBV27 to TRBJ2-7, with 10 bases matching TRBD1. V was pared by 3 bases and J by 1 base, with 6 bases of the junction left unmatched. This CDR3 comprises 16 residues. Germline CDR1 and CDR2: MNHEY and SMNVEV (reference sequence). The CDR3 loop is CASSLSGQGGSYEQYF. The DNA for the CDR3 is TGTGCCAGCAGTTTGTCTGGACAGGGGGGGTCCTACGAGCAGTACTTC.

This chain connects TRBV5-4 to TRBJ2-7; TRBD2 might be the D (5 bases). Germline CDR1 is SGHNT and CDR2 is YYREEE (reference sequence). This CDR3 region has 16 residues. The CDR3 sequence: CASSLDGRVDSYKQYV. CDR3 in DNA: TGTGCCAGCAGCTTGGATGGGCGGGTTGACTCCTACAAGCAGTACGTC.

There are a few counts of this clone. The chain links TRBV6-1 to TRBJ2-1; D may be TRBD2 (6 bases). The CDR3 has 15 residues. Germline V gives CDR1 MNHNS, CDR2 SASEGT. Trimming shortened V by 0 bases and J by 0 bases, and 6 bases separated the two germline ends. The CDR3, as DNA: TGTGCCAGCAGTGAAGCTAGCGGCTCCTACAATGAGCAGTTCTTC. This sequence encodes CASSEASGSYNEQFF.

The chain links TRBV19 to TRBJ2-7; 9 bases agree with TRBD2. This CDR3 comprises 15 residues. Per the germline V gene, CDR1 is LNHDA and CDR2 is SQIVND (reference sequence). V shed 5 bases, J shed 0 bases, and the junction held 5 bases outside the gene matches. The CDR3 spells CASSVLAGSSYEQYF. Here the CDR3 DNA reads TGTGCCAGTAGTGTCCTAGCGGGGTCCTCCTACGAGCAGTACTTC. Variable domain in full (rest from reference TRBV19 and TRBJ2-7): DGGITQSPKYLFRKEGQNVTLSCEQNLNHDAMYWYRQDPGQGLRLIYYSQIVNDFQKGDIAEGYSVSREKKESFPLTVTSAQKNPTAFYLCASSVLAGSSYEQYFGPGTRLTVT.

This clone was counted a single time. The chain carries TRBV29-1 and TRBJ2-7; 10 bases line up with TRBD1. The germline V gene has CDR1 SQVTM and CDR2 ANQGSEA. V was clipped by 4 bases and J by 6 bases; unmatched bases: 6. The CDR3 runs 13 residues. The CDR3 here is CSVGRDRGGEQYF. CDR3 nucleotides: TGCAGCGTTGGACGGGACAGGGGAGGCGAGCAGTACTTC.

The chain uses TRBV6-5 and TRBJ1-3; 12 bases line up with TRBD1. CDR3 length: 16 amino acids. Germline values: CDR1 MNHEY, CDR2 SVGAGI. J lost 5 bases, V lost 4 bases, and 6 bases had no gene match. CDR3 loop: CASSSGGQGARNTIYF. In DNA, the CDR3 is TGTGCCAGCAGTTCCGGGGGACAGGGGGCCCGAAACACCATATATTTT.

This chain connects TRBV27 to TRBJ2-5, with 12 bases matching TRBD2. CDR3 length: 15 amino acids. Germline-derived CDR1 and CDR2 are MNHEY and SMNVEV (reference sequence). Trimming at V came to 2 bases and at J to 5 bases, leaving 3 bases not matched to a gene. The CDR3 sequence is CASSLLAGGLETQYF. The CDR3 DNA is TGTGCCAGCAGTTTACTAGCGGGGGGGCTCGAGACCCAGTACTTC.

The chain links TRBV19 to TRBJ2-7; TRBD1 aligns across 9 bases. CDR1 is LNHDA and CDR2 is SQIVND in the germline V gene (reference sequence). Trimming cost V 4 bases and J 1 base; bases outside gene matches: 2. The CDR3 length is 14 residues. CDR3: CASSRDRVSYEQYF. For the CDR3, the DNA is TGTGCCAGTAGTAGGGACAGGGTTTCCTACGAGCAGTACTTC. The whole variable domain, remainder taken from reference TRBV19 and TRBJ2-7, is DGGITQSPKYLFRKEGQNVTLSCEQNLNHDAMYWYRQDPGQGLRLIYYSQIVNDFQKGDIAEGYSVSREKKESFPLTVTSAQKNPTAFYLCASSRDRVSYEQYFGPGTRLTVT.

As DNA, the CDR3 is TGTGCCAGCAGCGGACCCGGGATTATCGCGAACACCGGGGAGCTGTTTTTT. It yields the protein CASSGPGIIANTGELFF. The chain couples TRBV9 to TRBJ2-2; perhaps TRBD2 as D (5 bases). V gave up 3 bases and J gave up 0 bases, with 15 bases separating them. Germline V gene lookup returns CDR1 SGDLS and CDR2 YYNGEE. The CDR3 is 17 amino acids.

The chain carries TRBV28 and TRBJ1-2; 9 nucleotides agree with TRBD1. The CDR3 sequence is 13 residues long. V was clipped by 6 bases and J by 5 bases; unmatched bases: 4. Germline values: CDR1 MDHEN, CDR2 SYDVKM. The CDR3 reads CASRKTGGYGYTF. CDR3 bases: TGTGCCAGCAGGAAGACAGGGGGTTATGGCTACACCTTC.

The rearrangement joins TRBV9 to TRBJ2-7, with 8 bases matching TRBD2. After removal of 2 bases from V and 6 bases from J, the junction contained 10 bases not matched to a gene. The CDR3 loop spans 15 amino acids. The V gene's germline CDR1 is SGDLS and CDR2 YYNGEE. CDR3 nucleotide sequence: TGTGCCAGCAGCGTGGACATAGCGGGATCTCGCGAGCAGTACTTC. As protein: CASSVDIAGSREQYF.

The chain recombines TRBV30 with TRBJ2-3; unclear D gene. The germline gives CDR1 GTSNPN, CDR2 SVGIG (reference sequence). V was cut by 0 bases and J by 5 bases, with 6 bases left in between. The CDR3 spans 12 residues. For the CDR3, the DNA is TGTGCCTGGAGTGTACTGAAAGATACGCAGTATTTT. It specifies CAWSVLKDTQYF.

The CDR3 here is CASSQDRLYEQYF. For the CDR3, the DNA is TGCGCCAGCAGCCAAGATAGACTTTACGAGCAGTACTTC. The chain joins TRBV4-1 to TRBJ2-7; the D is unclear. The germline V gene has CDR1 MGHRA and CDR2 YSYEKL. V lost 0 bases to trimming and J lost 4 bases, with 7 bases between them. The CDR3 covers 13 residues.

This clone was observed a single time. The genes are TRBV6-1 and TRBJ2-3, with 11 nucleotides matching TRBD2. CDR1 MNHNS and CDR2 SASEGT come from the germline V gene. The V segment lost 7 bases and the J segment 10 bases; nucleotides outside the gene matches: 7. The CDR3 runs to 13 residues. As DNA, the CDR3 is TGTGCCAGCACTAGCGGGGGGATCGGTGCGCAGTATTTT. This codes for CASTSGGIGAQYF.

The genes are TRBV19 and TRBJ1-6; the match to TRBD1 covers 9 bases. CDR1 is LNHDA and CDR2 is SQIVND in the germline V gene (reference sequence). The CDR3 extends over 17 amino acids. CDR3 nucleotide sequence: TGTGCTACAGGTGGGGGACAGGGAATCTTCATTGATTCACCCCTCCACTTT. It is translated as CATGGGQGIFIDSPLHF.

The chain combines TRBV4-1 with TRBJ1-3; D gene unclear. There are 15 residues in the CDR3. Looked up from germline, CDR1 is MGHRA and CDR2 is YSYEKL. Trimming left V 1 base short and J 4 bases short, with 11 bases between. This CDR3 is CASSQALPEGNTIYF. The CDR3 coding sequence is TGCGCCAGCAGCCAAGCCCTCCCAGAAGGAAACACCATATATTTT.

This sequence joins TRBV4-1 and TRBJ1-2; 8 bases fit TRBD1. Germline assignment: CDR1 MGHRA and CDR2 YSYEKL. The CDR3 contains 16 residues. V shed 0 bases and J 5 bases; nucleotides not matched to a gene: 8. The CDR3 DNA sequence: TGCGCCAGCAGCCAAGATCTGGCGACAGGGGTTTATGGCTACACCTTC. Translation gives CASSQDLATGVYGYTF.

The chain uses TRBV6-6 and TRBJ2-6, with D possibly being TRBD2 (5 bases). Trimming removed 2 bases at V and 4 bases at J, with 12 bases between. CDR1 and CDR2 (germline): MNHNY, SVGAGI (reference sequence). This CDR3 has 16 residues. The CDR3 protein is CASSYGNGVGANVLTF. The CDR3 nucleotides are TGTGCCAGCAGTTACGGTAACGGGGTCGGGGCCAACGTCCTGACTTTC.

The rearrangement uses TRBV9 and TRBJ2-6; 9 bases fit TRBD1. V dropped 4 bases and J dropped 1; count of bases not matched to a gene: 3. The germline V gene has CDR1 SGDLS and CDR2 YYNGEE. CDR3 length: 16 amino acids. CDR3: CASSSDRGSGANVLTF. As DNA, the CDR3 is TGTGCCAGCAGCTCAGACAGGGGGTCTGGGGCCAACGTCCTGACTTTC.

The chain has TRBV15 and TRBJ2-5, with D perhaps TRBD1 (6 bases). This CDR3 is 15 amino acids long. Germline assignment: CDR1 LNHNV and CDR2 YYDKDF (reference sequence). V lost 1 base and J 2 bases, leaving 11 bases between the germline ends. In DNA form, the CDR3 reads TGTGCCACCAGCAGAGTTGAGCAGGGGCAAGAGACCCAGTACTTC. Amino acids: CATSRVEQGQETQYF. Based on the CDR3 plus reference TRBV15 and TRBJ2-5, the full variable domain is DAMVIQNPRYQVTQFGKPVTLSCSQTLNHNVMYWYQQKSSQAPKLLFHYYDKDFNNEADTPDNFQSRRPNTSFCFLDIRSPGLGDTAMYLCATSRVEQGQETQYFGPGTRLLVL.

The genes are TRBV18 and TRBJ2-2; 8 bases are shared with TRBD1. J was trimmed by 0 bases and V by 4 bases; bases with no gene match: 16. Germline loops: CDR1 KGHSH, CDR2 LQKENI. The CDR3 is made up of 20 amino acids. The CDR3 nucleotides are TGTGCCAGCTCACTGGATTGGACAGGGCACCACCCCTCGAACACCGGGGAGCTGTTTTTT. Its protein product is CASSLDWTGHHPSNTGELFF.

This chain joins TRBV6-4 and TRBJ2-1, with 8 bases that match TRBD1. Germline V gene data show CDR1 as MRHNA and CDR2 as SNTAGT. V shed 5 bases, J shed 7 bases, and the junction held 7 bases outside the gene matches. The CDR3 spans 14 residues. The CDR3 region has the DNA TGTGCCAGCAGTCAGGGACAGGAGGGGAATGAGCAGTTCTTC. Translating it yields CASSQGQEGNEQFF.

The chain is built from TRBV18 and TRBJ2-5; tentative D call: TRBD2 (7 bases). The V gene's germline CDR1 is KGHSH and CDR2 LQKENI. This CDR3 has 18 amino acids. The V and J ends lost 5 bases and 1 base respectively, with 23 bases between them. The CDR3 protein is CASSSKAGARQVQETQYF. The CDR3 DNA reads TGTGCCAGCTCATCCAAGGCGGGGGCTCGACAGGTCCAAGAGACCCAGTACTTC.

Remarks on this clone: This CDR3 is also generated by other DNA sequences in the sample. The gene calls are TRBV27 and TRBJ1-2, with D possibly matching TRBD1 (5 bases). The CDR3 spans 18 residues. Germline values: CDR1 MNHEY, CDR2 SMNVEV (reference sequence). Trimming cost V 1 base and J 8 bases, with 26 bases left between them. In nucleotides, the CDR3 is TGTGCCAGCAGTTTATGGGAGGGGAGTGTCAGGTCGATCGGCGGCTACACCTTC. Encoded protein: CASSLWEGSVRSIGGYTF.

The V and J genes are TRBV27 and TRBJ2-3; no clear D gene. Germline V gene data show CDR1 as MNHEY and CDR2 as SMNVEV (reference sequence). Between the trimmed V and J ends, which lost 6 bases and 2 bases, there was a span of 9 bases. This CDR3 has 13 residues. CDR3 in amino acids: CASSSPSTDTQYF. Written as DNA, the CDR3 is TGTGCCAGCAGCTCCCCCTCCACAGATACGCAGTATTTT.

DNA for the CDR3: TGTGCCAGCAGCTCCGTAAGGGAGGGGCAGTACGTC. Its translation is CASSSVREGQYV. The gene calls are TRBV6-6 and TRBJ2-7; 7 positions agree with TRBD2. The V and J ends lost 6 bases and 9 bases, in that order; junction bases with no gene match: 8. In germline, CDR1 is MNHNY, CDR2 SVGAGI (reference sequence). This CDR3 has 12 residues.